This TCR beta chain was recorded in a study of blood T cell repertoires in COVID-19. The overall study: Samples of COVID-19 (acute and convalescent) were obtained from the United States, Italy and Spain. T cells, B-cell-depleted T cells, or PBMCs supplied cDNA or gDNA.

CDR1 is SGHVS, CDR2 FQNEAQ, per germline. V was shortened by 4 bases and J by 3 bases, with 9 bases between the two germline ends. This CDR3 has 13 residues. Profiling relied on immunoSEQ multiplex PCR, and the TCRdb table lists in-frame clones only, not all of them. The sample has fewer than 250,000 clones, around nine tenths seen once. This TCR derives from a man younger than 40 with acute or convalescent COVID-19. V usage is TRBV7-8 and J usage is TRBJ1-1; weak D call: TRBD1 (6 bases). Sequencing used peripheral blood. CDR3 in DNA: TGTGCCAGCAGCTCAACAGGGTACACTGAAGCTTTCTTT. Translation gives CASSSTGYTEAFF. Full variable domain (rest looked up from reference TRBV7-8 and TRBJ1-1): GAGVSQSPRYKVAKRGQDVALRCDPISGHVSLFWYQQALGQGPEFLTYFQNEAQLDKSGLPSDRFFAERPEGSVSTLKIQRTQQEDSAVYLCASSSTGYTEAFFGQGTRLTVV.